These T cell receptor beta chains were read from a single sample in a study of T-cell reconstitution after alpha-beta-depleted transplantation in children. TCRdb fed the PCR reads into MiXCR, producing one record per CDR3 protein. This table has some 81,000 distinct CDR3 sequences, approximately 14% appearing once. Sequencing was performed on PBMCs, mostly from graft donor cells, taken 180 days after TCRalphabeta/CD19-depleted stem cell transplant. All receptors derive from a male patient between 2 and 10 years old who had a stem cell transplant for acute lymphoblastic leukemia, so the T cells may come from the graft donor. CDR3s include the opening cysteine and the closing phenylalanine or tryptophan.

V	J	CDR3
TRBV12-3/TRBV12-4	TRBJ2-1	CASSFYPDRINEQFF
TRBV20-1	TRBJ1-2	CSARRGAQDGYTF
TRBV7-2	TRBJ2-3	CASSLQGGTQYF
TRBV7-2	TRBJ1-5	CASSLGAQPQHF
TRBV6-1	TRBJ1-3	CASTKLGATGNTIYF
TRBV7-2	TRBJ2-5	CASTTQGVGETQYF
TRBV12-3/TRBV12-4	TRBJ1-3	CASSARESSGNTIYF
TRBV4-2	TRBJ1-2	CASSHTGGPNYGYTF
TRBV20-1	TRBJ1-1	CSATSEWVEAFF
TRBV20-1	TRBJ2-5	CSARIGRGRYQETQYF
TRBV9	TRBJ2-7	CASSRGLTYEQYF
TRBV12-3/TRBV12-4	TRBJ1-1	CASSLALVTEAFF
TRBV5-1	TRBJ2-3	CASSLARRAGGRGQYF
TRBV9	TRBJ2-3	CASSMGLAGGFDTDTQYF
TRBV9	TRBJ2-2	CASSVAPGNTGELFF
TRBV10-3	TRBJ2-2	CAISQGLERTGELFF
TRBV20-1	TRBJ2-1	CSAPELGNEQFF
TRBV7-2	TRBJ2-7	CASRRDRGTEQYF
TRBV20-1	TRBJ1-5	CSARGRDRALYSNQPQHF
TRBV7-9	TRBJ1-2	CASSPGGPSYGYTF
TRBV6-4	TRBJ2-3	CASSEAHARVRRADTQYF
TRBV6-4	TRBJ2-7	CASTLDGYEQYF
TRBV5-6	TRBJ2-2	CASSWDPRGELFF
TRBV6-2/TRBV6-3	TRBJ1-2	CASSNRMDYTF
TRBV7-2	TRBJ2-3	CASSLPYGADTQYF
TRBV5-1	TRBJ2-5	CASSLDGTSGRYQYF
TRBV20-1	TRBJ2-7	CSARDREGNEQYF
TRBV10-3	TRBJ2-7	CAISEAGGSYEQYF
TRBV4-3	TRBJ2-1	CASSQGLAGRGDNEQFF
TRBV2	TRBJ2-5	CASRLRLGETQYF
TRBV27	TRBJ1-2	CASRGSRSYGYTF
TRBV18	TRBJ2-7	CASSSGTFFELYF
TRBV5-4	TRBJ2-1	CASSLWPGGVYNEQFF
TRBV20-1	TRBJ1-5	CSAETSYSNQPQHF
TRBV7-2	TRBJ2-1	CASSASGGAYNEQFF
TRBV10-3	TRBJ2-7	CAISFSGTSGGPTYEQYF
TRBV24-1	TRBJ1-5	CATSDFDRECNQPQHF
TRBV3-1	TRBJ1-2	CASSQVRHYGYTF
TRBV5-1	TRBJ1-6	CASSFPGFNSPLHF
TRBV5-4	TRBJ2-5	CASSFTDRVRRFRVGETQYF
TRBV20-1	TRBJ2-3	CSANFGGAGDTQYF
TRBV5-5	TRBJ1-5	CASSFSTVSNQPQHF